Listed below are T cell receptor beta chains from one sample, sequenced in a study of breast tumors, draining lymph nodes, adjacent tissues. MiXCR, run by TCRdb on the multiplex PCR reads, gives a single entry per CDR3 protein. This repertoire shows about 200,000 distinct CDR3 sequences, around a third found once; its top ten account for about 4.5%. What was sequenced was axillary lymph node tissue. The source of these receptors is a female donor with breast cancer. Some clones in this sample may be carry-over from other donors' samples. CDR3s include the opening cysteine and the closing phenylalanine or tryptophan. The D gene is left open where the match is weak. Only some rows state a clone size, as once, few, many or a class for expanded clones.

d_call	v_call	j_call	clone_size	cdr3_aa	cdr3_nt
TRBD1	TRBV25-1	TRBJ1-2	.	CASRGGTVFYGYTF	TGTGCCAGCAGGGGGGGGACAGTGTTCTATGGCTACACCTTC
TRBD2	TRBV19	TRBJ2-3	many	CASSISGGAGDTQYF	TGTGCCAGTAGTATTTCCGGGGGGGCCGGAGATACGCAGTATTTT
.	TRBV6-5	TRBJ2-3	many	CASSDRLADTQYF	TGTGCCAGCAGCGACAGGTTGGCAGATACGCAGTATTTT
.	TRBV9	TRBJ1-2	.	CASSQGGGVRHYGYTF	TGTGCCAGCAGCCAAGGGGGGGGGGTTCGGCACTATGGCTACACCTTC
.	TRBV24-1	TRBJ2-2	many	CATSDLSSPSSTGELFF	TGTGCCACCAGTGATTTGAGCAGTCCAAGTTCCACCGGGGAGCTGTTTTTT
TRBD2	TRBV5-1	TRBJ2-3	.	CASSPLAGSTDTQYF	TGCGCCAGCAGCCCACTAGCGGGGAGCACAGATACGCAGTATTTT
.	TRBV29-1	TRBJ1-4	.	CSVAWAVGGEKLFF	TGCAGCGTGGCCTGGGCAGTGGGTGGCGAAAAACTGTTTTTT
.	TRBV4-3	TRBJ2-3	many	CASSKQGRTDTQYF	TGCGCCAGCAGCAAACAGGGTCGGACAGATACGCAGTATTTT
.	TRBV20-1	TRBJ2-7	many	CSARTGPEQSF	TGCAGTGCTAGAACAGGGCCCGAGCAGTCCTTC
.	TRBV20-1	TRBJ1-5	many	CSARGIGGAGQPQHF	TGCAGTGCTAGAGGGATTGGGGGCGCGGGTCAGCCCCAGCATTTT
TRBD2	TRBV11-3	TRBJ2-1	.	CASSSTSGSSSYNEQFF	TGTGCCAGCAGCTCGACTAGCGGGAGCTCTTCCTACAATGAGCAGTTCTTC
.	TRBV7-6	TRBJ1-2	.	CASSLDRRIPGNTF	TGTGCCAGCAGCTTAGACAGGAGGATCCCTGGAAACACCTTC
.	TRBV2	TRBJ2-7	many	CASAAGPENYEQYF	TGTGCCAGCGCGGCTGGACCGGAGAACTACGAGCAGTACTTC
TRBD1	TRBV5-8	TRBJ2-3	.	CASSTGTARYNEQYF	TGTGCCAGCAGTACCGGGACAGCCCGATACAATGAGCAGTATTTT
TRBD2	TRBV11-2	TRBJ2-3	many	CASSLDAALAGTDTQYF	TGTGCCAGCAGCTTAGATGCAGCACTAGCGGGCACAGATACGCAGTATTTT
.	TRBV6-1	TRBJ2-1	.	CASSRVRRDDEQFF	TGTGCCAGCAGTCGCGTCAGGCGTGACGATGAGCAGTTCTTC
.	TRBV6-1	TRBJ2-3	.	CASSEFYRVSGTDTQYF	TGTGCCAGCAGTGAATTTTACAGGGTGAGCGGCACAGATACGCAGTATTTT
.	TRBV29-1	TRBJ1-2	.	CSVPGQGPTLTGYGYTF	TGCAGCGTTCCTGGGCAGGGGCCAACACTCACTGGGTATGGCTACACCTTC
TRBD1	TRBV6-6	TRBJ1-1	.	CASSSRQGVMVTEAFF	TGTGCCAGCAGTTCCAGACAGGGGGTCATGGTCACTGAAGCTTTCTTT
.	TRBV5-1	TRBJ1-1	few	CASSLWGGDTEAFF	TGCGCCAGCAGCTTGTGGGGGGGTGACACTGAAGCTTTCTTT
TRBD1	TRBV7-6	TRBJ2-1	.	CASSFKTGAYNEQFF	TGTGCCAGCAGCTTCAAGACAGGGGCCTACAATGAGCAGTTCTTC
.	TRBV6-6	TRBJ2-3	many	CASTPGGLSTDTQYF	TGTGCCAGCACCCCTGGGGGGCTCAGCACAGATACGCAGTATTTT
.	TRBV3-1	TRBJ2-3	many	CASSPGVPDTQYF	TGTGCCAGCAGCCCGGGGGTTCCTGATACGCAGTATTTT
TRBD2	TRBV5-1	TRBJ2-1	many	CASSLDGGRSNEQFF	TGCGCCAGCAGCTTGGACGGCGGGAGGAGCAATGAGCAGTTCTTC
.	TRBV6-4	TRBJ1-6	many	CASSLDRNYNSPLHF	TGTGCCAGCAGCCTCGACAGAAATTATAATTCACCCCTCCACTTT
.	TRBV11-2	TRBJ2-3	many	CASSLDLQGFSTDTQYF	TGTGCCAGCAGCTTAGATCTCCAGGGCTTCTCCACAGATACGCAGTATTTT
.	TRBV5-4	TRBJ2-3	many	CASSLVTGITDTQYF	TGTGCCAGCAGCTTGGTAACGGGGATCACAGATACGCAGTATTTT
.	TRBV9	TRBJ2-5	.	CASSSKVETQYF	TGTGCCAGCAGCTCAAAAGTGGAGACCCAGTACTTC
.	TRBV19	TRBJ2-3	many	CASSTIAVTTGDTQYF	TGTGCCAGTAGTACAATAGCGGTTACTACTGGAGATACGCAGTATTTT
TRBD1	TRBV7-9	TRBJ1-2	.	CASSLESGQGGGYTF	TGTGCCAGCAGCTTAGAGTCGGGACAGGGAGGCGGCTACACCTTC
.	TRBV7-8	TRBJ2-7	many	CASSLGSTGTPTF	TGTGCCAGCAGCTTAGGCTCTACCGGGACTCCTACGTTC
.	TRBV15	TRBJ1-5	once	CATSFKRGTGEPQHF	TGTGCCACCAGCTTCAAGCGGGGAACCGGGGAGCCCCAGCATTTT
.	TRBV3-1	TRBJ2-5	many	CASSSRGSGVQETQYF	TGTGCCAGCAGCTCCCGGGGAAGCGGAGTACAAGAGACCCAGTACTTC
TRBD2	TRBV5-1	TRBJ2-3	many	CASSSASGGSTDTQYF	TGCGCCAGCAGCTCGGCTAGCGGGGGTAGCACAGATACGCAGTATTTT
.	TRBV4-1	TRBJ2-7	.	CASSQARSGGYSYEQYF	TGCGCCAGCAGCCAGGCGAGGAGTGGCGGTTACTCCTACGAGCAGTACTTC
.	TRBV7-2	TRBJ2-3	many	CASSSAGTDTQYF	TGTGCCAGCTCCTCGGCGGGCACAGATACGCAGTATTTT
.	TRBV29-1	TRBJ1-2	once	CSSIHRNYGYTF	TGCAGCTCTATACACAGGAACTATGGCTACACCTTC
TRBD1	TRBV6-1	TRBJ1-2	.	CASSLYRGANYGYTF	TGTGCCAGCAGTCTTTACAGGGGAGCTAACTATGGCTACACCTTC
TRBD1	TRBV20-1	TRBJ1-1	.	CSARDDRGPGAFF	TGCAGTGCTAGAGATGACAGGGGCCCCGGAGCTTTCTTT
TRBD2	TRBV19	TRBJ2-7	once	CASSIEGTSGLYEQHF	TGTGCCAGTAGTATAGAAGGGACTAGCGGACTCTACGAGCAGCACTTC
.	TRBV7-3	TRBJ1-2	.	CASSPLAGGDYGYTF	TGTGCCAGCAGCCCCTTAGCGGGGGGTGACTATGGCTACACCTTC
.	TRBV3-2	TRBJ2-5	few	CASSQDLTSGRAETQYF	TGTGCCAGCAGCCAAGATCTGACTAGCGGGCGGGCAGAGACCCAGTACTTC
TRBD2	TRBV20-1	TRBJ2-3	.	CSARAPSGGAWGTDTQYF	TGCAGTGCTAGAGCACCAAGCGGGGGGGCTTGGGGCACAGATACGCAGTATTTT
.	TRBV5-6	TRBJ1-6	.	CASSLEGYNSPLHF	TGTGCCAGCAGCTTGGAAGGGTATAATTCACCCCTCCACTTT
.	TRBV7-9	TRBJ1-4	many	CASSRTAVNEKLFF	TGTGCCAGCAGCCGGACAGCGGTTAATGAAAAACTGTTTTTT
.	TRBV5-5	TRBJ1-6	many	CASSLVDRLVNSPLHF	TGTGCCAGCAGCTTAGTCGACAGGCTGGTAAATTCACCCCTCCACTTT
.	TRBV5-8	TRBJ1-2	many	CASSGKGYGYTF	TGTGCCAGCAGCGGGAAGGGTTATGGCTACACCTTC
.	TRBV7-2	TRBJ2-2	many	CASSKGTGGTNTGELFF	TGTGCCAGCAGCAAGGGGACCGGCGGGACGAACACCGGGGAGCTGTTTTTT